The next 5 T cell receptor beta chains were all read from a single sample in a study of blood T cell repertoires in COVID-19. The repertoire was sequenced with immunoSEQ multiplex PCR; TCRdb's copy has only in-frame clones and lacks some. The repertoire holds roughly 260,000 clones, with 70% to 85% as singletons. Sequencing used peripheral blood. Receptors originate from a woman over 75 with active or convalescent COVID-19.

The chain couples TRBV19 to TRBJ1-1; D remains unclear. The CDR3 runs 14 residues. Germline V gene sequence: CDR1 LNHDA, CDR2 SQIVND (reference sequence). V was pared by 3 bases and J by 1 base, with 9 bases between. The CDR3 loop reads CASSMAGKNTEAFF. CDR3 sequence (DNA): TGTGCCAGTAGTATGGCAGGAAAGAACACTGAAGCTTTCTTT.

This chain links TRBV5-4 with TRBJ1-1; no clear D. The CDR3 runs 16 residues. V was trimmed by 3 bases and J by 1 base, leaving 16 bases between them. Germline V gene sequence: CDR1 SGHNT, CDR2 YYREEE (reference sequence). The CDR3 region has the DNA TGTGCCAGCAGCTGGGGTGGTGCGGCGGGGAACACTGAAGCTTTCTTT. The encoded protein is CASSWGGAAGNTEAFF.

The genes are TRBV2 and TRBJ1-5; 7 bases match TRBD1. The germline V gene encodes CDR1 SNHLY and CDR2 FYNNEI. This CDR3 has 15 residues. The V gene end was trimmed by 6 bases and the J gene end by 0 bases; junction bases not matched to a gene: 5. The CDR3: CASSEQGRSNQPQHF. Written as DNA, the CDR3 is TGTGCCAGCAGCGAACAGGGGCGTAGCAATCAGCCCCAGCATTTT.

CDR3 sequence reads: CASSYPPKGVNQPQHF. CDR3 nucleotides: TGTGCCAGCAGTTACCCACCCAAGGGGGTGAATCAGCCCCAGCATTTT. V gene TRBV6-2 or TRBV6-3 combines with J gene TRBJ1-5; D perhaps matches TRBD1 (6 bases). V was pared by 2 bases and J by 4 bases, with 15 bases between. Germline loops: CDR1 MNHEY, CDR2 SVGEGT. The CDR3 totals 16 residues.

In nucleotides, the CDR3 is TGTGCCACATCGACAATTAACAATGAGCAGTTCTTC. Translated, it gives CATSTINNEQFF. This chain links TRBV24-1 with TRBJ2-1; D is unclear. V was clipped by 10 bases and J by 5 bases, with 11 bases between them. The germline gives CDR1 KGHDR, CDR2 SFDVKD. There are 12 residues in the CDR3.